These 30 T cell receptor beta chains were all obtained from the same sample, sequenced in a study of T-cell memory formation after mild COVID-19. TCRdb reanalysed the 5' RACE reads using MiXCR and keeps one entry per CDR3 protein. The sample yields hundreds of thousands of distinct CDR3 sequences, 20% to 25% seen once. The sequenced sample was PBMCs or a T cell subset sorted from them (not recorded which). The receptors were sampled from an adult woman who had mild COVID-19 (a few samples of this study predate the infection). Cell type and time point are not known.

This clonotype was seen a handful of times. The genes are TRBV27 and TRBJ1-1; D gene uncertain. Per germline, CDR1 MNHEY and CDR2 SMNVEV (reference sequence). The CDR3 is 10 amino acids. V was clipped by 8 bases and J by 5 bases, with 6 bases between them. The CDR3 region is CASAGTEAFF. The DNA for the CDR3 is TGTGCCAGCGCGGGGACTGAAGCTTTCTTT.

The chain joins TRBV3-1 to TRBJ1-5; D unclear. This CDR3 comprises 14 residues. Deletions cut 4 bases from V and 6 bases from J, with 13 bases between. Germline loops: CDR1 LGHDT, CDR2 YNNKEL (reference sequence). The chain's CDR3 is CASSRVNQGQPQHF. In DNA form, the CDR3 reads TGTGCCAGCAGCCGCGTTAATCAAGGTCAGCCCCAGCATTTT.

This clonotype was counted a few times. The rearrangement links TRBV5-1 to TRBJ2-1, with 13 bases fitting TRBD2. Germline V gives CDR1 SGHRS, CDR2 YFSETQ. The CDR3 spans 15 residues. With V trimmed by 6 bases and J by 4 bases, 4 bases remained unmatched. The CDR3 bases are TGCGCCAGCACCACTAGCGGGGGGGAATACAATGAGCAGTTCTTC. Protein: CASTTSGGEYNEQFF.

This clonotype was seen repeatedly, ten times or more. V and J are TRBV20-1 and TRBJ2-3, with D unclear. The CDR3 covers 10 residues. Trimming removed 6 bases from V and 2 bases from J, with 3 bases in between. Germline-derived CDR1 and CDR2 are DFQATT and SNEGSKA (reference sequence). The CDR3 spells CSALTDTQYF. Written as DNA, the CDR3 is TGCAGTGCCCTCACAGATACGCAGTATTTT.

This clonotype was seen more than once but under ten times. The chain employs TRBV7-9 and TRBJ2-5; 10 bases are shared with TRBD1. The V and J ends lost 1 base and 0 bases, in that order; junction bases with no gene match: 11. CDR3 length: 19 residues. In germline, CDR1 is SEHNR, CDR2 FQNEAQ (reference sequence). The CDR3 protein is CASSLGALRDRGYQETQYF. The CDR3 region has the DNA TGTGCCAGCAGCTTAGGTGCCCTACGGGACAGGGGATACCAAGAGACCCAGTACTTC. Using reference TRBV7-9 and TRBJ2-5 for the parts outside the CDR3, the full variable domain is DTGVSQNPRHKITKRGQNVTFRCDPISEHNRLYWYRQTLGQGPEFLTYFQNEAQLEKSRLLSDRFSAERPKGSFSTLEIQRTEQGDSAMYLCASSLGALRDRGYQETQYFGPGTRLLVL.

This clonotype was counted many times. The chain uses TRBV4-3 and TRBJ1-5; no clear D. The V and J ends lost 0 bases and 5 bases respectively, with 5 bases between them. CDR1 LGHNA and CDR2 YSLEER come from the germline V gene. This CDR3 spans 13 amino acids. CDR3 bases: TGCGCCAGCAGCCAAGATGTGGATCAGCCCCAGCATTTT. This codes for CASSQDVDQPQHF.

V and J are TRBV4-3 and TRBJ2-7; 9 bases align to TRBD1. This CDR3 contains 19 residues. The germline gives CDR1 LGHNA, CDR2 YSLEER. V dropped 3 bases and J dropped 1; count of bases not matched to a gene: 16. The CDR3 is CASSQATGMGQGGSYEQYF. The CDR3 DNA follows: TGCGCCAGCAGCCAGGCTACGGGGATGGGACAGGGAGGGTCCTACGAGCAGTACTTC.

The chain combines TRBV7-2 with TRBJ2-2; weak D call: TRBD1 (6 bases). CDR1 SGHTA and CDR2 FQGNSA come from the germline V gene. This CDR3 is built from 15 residues. The germline V and J ends were trimmed by 5 bases and 7 bases, with 17 bases remaining between them. The CDR3 is CASSKDGQGIGELFF. The CDR3 nucleotides are TGTGCCAGCAGCAAGGACGGGCAGGGGATCGGGGAGCTGTTTTTT.

This clonotype was seen more than once but under ten times. The gene calls are TRBV6-5 and TRBJ2-6; D not resolved. There are 19 residues in the CDR3. The germline V gene encodes CDR1 MNHEY and CDR2 SVGAGI. V lost 7 bases, J lost 0 bases, and 22 bases lay in between. CDR3 loop: CASKSQPSDLPSGANVLTF. The CDR3 DNA reads TGTGCCAGCAAATCCCAACCTTCCGACCTACCCTCTGGGGCCAACGTCCTGACTTTC.

The chain couples TRBV7-2 to TRBJ2-7; TRBD1 matches 7 bases. V dropped 5 bases and J dropped 2; count of bases not matched to a gene: 6. The germline CDR1 and CDR2 sequences are SGHTA and FQGNSA. This CDR3 has 14 amino acids. Here the CDR3 reads CASSPNGQAYEQYF. CDR3 nucleotide sequence: TGTGCCAGCAGCCCGAACGGACAGGCCTACGAGCAGTACTTC.

This clonotype was seen more than once but under ten times. The V call is TRBV5-1, the J call TRBJ2-1; TRBD1 matches at 8 bases. Germline V gene sequence: CDR1 SGHRS, CDR2 YFSETQ. This CDR3 is built from 14 residues. The trim removed 5 bases at V and 2 bases at J, leaving 3 bases unmatched. CDR3 DNA sequence: TGCGCCAGCAGGACACAGGGGGCCTACAATGAGCAGTTCTTC. It translates to CASRTQGAYNEQFF.

This clonotype was seen more than once but under ten times. V usage is TRBV7-9 and J usage is TRBJ2-5, with TRBD1 matching 8 bases. The CDR3 has 16 residues. V dropped 1 base and J dropped 5; count of bases not matched to a gene: 9. CDR1 is SEHNR, CDR2 FQNEAQ, per germline (reference sequence). CDR3 sequence (DNA): TGTGCCAGCAGCTTAGTCCCCACAGGGGGTCAGGAGACCCAGTACTTC. Protein: CASSLVPTGGQETQYF.

The V gene is TRBV4-1, the J gene TRBJ1-2; D gene uncertain. This CDR3 is built from 16 residues. The V end was cut by 4 bases, the J end by 4 bases, with 19 bases between. Germline assignment: CDR1 MGHRA and CDR2 YSYEKL. The CDR3 region is CASSLPRRGAGYGYTF. The CDR3 DNA is TGCGCCAGCAGCCTACCGCGAAGAGGCGCGGGCTATGGCTACACCTTC.

The V call is TRBV20-1, the J call TRBJ2-1; 7 positions agree with TRBD2. CDR1 DFQATT and CDR2 SNEGSKA come from the germline V gene (reference sequence). The CDR3 loop spans 16 amino acids. The V gene end was trimmed by 3 bases and the J gene end by 4 bases; junction bases not matched to a gene: 12. The CDR3 DNA sequence: TGCAGTGCTAGCGCTAAAGGCGGGAGCTCATACAATGAGCAGTTCTTC. It yields the protein CSASAKGGSSYNEQFF.

V gene TRBV7-9 combines with J gene TRBJ2-1, with a tentative D call TRBD2 (6 bases). The germline V and J ends were trimmed by 3 bases and 7 bases, with 16 bases remaining between them. This CDR3 is built from 15 residues. CDR1 is SEHNR and CDR2 is FQNEAQ in the germline V gene (reference sequence). CDR3 nucleotide sequence: TGTGCCAGCAGCTTTAGGGGAGCGGGTAAGAATGAGCAGTTCTTC. Amino acid sequence: CASSFRGAGKNEQFF.

This clonotype was seen only a few times. CDR3 protein: CASSLVVAGGEQFF. The CDR3 nucleotides read TGTGCCAGCAGCTTAGTAGTAGCGGGAGGTGAGCAGTTCTTC. The chain employs TRBV7-2 and TRBJ2-1; 10 positions match TRBD2. The CDR3 is made up of 14 amino acids. The germline V gene encodes CDR1 SGHTA and CDR2 FQGNSA. The trim removed 1 base at V and 9 bases at J, leaving 3 bases unmatched.

Worth noting for this clonotype: A read error may be the cause here, since a much bigger clone is one base away. The chain employs TRBV18 and TRBJ1-3; D uncertain. The germline V gene encodes CDR1 KGHSH and CDR2 LQKENI. Trimming took 2 bases from V and 4 from J, leaving 3 bases between them. The CDR3 is made up of 12 amino acids. The CDR3 nucleotides are TGTGCCAGCTCACCAGCAGGAAACACCATATATTTT. This translates into CASSPAGNTIYF.

The rearrangement joins TRBV6-5 to TRBJ1-4, with 11 bases lining up with TRBD1. Germline lookup yields CDR1 MNHEY and CDR2 SVGAGI. The V and J ends lost 5 bases and 8 bases, in that order; junction bases with no gene match: 4. CDR3 size: 14 residues. CDR3 sequence reads: CASSGTGGREKLFF. The DNA for the CDR3 is TGTGCCAGCAGTGGGACAGGGGGACGAGAAAAACTGTTTTTT.

There are a few counts of this clonotype. The genes are TRBV2 and TRBJ2-1; tentatively, D is TRBD2 (5 bases). Germline V gene lookup returns CDR1 SNHLY and CDR2 FYNNEI. This CDR3 comprises 18 residues. The germline V and J ends were trimmed by 4 bases and 0 bases, with 19 bases remaining between them. The CDR3, as DNA: TGTGCCAGCAGTGTAGAGAACATCGGCGGGCCCTCCTACAATGAGCAGTTCTTC. It specifies CASSVENIGGPSYNEQFF.

The gene calls are TRBV7-9 and TRBJ2-3, with D maybe TRBD2 (6 bases). Per the germline V gene, CDR1 is SEHNR and CDR2 is FQNEAQ (reference sequence). This CDR3 region has 16 residues. With 5 bases removed from V and 1 base from J, the gap between germline ends came to 16 bases. CDR3 in DNA: TGTGCCAGCAGCCGGACGTTGAGGGAGGGCACAGATACGCAGTATTTT. Translation gives CASSRTLREGTDTQYF.

V is TRBV10-3 and J is TRBJ2-1; the D is unclear. The CDR3 covers 15 residues. The germline V gene has CDR1 ENHRY and CDR2 SYGVKD. V lost 2 bases to trimming and J lost 6 bases, with 14 bases between them. The CDR3: CAISEALNLGNEQFF. DNA for the CDR3: TGTGCCATCAGTGAGGCCCTGAATTTAGGCAATGAGCAGTTCTTC.

This clonotype was detected only a few times. The genes are TRBV20-1 and TRBJ1-2; D ambiguous. V gave up 6 bases and J gave up 4 bases, with 21 bases separating them. Germline V CDR1 and CDR2: DFQATT, SNEGSKA (reference sequence). This CDR3 comprises 15 residues. The DNA for the CDR3 is TGCAGTGCCCCCTCCCCAGCCACTATTATCTATGGCTACACCTTC. Translation: CSAPSPATIIYGYTF.

This clonotype was recorded a few times. The chain couples TRBV11-2 to TRBJ2-3; D uncertain. The germline V gene has CDR1 SGHAT and CDR2 FQNNGV. V gave up 0 bases and J gave up 0 bases, with 7 bases separating them. This CDR3 has 15 amino acids. This CDR3 is CASSLDGQSTDTQYF. The CDR3 DNA follows: TGTGCCAGCAGCTTAGACGGCCAGAGCACAGATACGCAGTATTTT. The variable domain in full, completed from reference TRBV11-2 and TRBJ2-3, reads EAGVAQSPRYKIIEKRQSVAFWCNPISGHATLYWYQQILGQGPKLLIQFQNNGVVDDSQLPKDRFSAERLKGVDSTLKIQPAKLEDSAVYLCASSLDGQSTDTQYFGPGTRLTVL.

This clonotype came up a few times. V is TRBV7-6 and J is TRBJ2-3, with TRBD2 matching over 11 bases. There are 16 residues in the CDR3. Germline trimming cut 5 bases from V and 3 bases from J; bases unmatched to any gene: 7. Germline V gene data show CDR1 as SGHVS and CDR2 as FNYEAQ. The CDR3 DNA follows: TGTGCCAGCAGCACGTTAGCGGGGGGGACGACAGATACGCAGTATTTT. This gives the protein CASSTLAGGTTDTQYF.

This clonotype was detected many times. The chain uses TRBV7-9 and TRBJ2-7, with 8 bases aligning to TRBD2. Looked up from germline, CDR1 is SEHNR and CDR2 is FQNEAQ (reference sequence). This CDR3 is built from 15 residues. V dropped 4 bases and J dropped 3; count of bases not matched to a gene: 8. The CDR3 region has the DNA TGTGCCAGCAGCTCGGTCGGGGGGGGCCACTACGAGCAGTACTTC. Protein: CASSSVGGGHYEQYF.

This clonotype appeared a few times. The chain joins TRBV7-9 to TRBJ2-1; D perhaps matches TRBD2 (6 bases). The V and J ends lost 9 bases and 1 base respectively, with 13 bases between them. The CDR3 length is 14 residues. Germline V gene lookup returns CDR1 SEHNR and CDR2 FQNEAQ (reference sequence). The CDR3 nucleotides read TGTGCCAGTGTAGCGGTTACTTCCTACAATGAGCAGTTCTTC. Translated: CASVAVTSYNEQFF.

The V gene is TRBV24-1, the J gene TRBJ1-2, with D uncertain. Trimming stripped 0 bases from V and 5 bases from J, with 9 bases between. Germline V gene lookup returns CDR1 KGHDR and CDR2 SFDVKD. The CDR3 covers 14 residues. The CDR3 is CATSDLRRNYGYTF. The CDR3 DNA reads TGTGCCACCAGTGATTTGCGGAGGAATTATGGCTACACCTTC.

This clonotype was detected only a few times. This chain uses TRBV24-1 with TRBJ2-2, with no clear D. In germline, CDR1 is KGHDR, CDR2 SFDVKD. Trimming left V 4 bases short and J 1 base short, with 6 bases between. The length of the CDR3 is 14 residues. CDR3 sequence: CATSEDRNTGELFF. CDR3 nucleotide sequence: TGTGCCACCAGTGAGGACCGGAACACCGGGGAGCTGTTTTTT.

The V call is TRBV6-5, the J call TRBJ2-3, with TRBD2 as a possible D gene (5 bases). V was cut by 2 bases and J by 6 bases, with 15 bases left in between. The CDR3 spans 15 residues. CDR1 and CDR2 from the germline V gene are MNHEY and SVGAGI. CDR3 loop: CASSYLPTPGDTQYF. Here the CDR3 DNA reads TGTGCCAGCAGTTACCTCCCGACCCCGGGGGATACGCAGTATTTT.

This chain uses TRBV7-7 with TRBJ2-1; 9 positions agree with TRBD1. CDR1 is SSHAT, CDR2 FNYEAQ, per germline (reference sequence). The CDR3 length is 15 residues. The V segment lost 6 bases and the J segment 8 bases; nucleotides outside the gene matches: 11. The CDR3 is CASSYGTGLSDEQFF. The CDR3 nucleotides read TGTGCCAGCAGTTATGGGACAGGGCTAAGCGATGAGCAGTTCTTC. The variable domain in full, completed from reference TRBV7-7 and TRBJ2-1, reads GAGVSQSPRYKVTKRGQDVTLRCDPISSHATLYWYQQALGQGPEFLTYFNYEAQPDKSGLPSDRFSAERPEGSISTLTIQRTEQRDSAMYRCASSYGTGLSDEQFFGPGTRLTVL.